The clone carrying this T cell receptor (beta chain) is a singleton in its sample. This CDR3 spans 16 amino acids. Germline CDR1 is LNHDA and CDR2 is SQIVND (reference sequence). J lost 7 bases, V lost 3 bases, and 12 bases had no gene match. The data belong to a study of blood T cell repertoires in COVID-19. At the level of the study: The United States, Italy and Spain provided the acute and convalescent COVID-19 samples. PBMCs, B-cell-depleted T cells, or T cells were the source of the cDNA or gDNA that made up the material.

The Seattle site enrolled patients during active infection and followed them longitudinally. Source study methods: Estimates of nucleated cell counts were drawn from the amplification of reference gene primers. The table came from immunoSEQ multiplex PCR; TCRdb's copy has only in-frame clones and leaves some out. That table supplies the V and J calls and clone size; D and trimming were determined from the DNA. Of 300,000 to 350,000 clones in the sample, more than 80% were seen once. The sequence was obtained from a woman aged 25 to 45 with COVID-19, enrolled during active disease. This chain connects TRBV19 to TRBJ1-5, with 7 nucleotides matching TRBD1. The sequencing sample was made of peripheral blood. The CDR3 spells CASSIWARGPGQPQHF. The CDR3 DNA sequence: TGTGCCAGTAGTATTTGGGCGAGGGGGCCGGGCCAGCCCCAGCATTTT.